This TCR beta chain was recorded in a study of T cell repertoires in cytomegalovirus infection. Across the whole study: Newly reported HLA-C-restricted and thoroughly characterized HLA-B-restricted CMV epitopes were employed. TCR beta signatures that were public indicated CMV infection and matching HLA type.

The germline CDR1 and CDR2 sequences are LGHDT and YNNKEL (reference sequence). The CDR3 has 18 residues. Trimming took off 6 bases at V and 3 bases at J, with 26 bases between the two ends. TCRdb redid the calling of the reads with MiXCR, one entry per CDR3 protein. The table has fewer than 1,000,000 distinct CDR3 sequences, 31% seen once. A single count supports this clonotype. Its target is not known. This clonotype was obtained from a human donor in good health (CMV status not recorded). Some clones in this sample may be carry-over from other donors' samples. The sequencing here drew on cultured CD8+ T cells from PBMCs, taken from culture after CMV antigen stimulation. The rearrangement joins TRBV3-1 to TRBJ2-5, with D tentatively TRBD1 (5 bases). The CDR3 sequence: CASSRRRVGGRIKETQYF. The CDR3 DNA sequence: TGTGCCAGCAGTCGACGCAGGGTTGGCGGAAGAATCAAAGAGACCCAGTACTTC.